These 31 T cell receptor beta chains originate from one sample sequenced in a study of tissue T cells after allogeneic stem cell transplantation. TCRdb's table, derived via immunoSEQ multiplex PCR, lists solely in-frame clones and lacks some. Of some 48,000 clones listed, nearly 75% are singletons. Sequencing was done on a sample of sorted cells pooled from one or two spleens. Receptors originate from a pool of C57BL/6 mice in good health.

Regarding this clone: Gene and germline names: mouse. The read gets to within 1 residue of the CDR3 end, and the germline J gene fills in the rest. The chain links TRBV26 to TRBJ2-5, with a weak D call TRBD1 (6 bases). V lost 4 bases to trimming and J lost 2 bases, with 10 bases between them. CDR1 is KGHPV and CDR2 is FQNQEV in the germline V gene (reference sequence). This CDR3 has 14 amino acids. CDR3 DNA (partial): TGTGCCAGCAGTCCCGGGACATTCCAAGACACCCAGTAC. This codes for CASSPGTFQDTQY. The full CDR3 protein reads CASSPGTFQDTQYF. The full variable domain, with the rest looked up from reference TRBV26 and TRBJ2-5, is NSKVIQTPRYLVKGQGQKAKMRCIPEKGHPVVFWYQQNKNNEFKFLINFQNQEVLQQIDMTEKRFSAECPSNSPCSLEIQSSEAGDSALYLCASSPGTFQDTQYFGPGTRLLVL.

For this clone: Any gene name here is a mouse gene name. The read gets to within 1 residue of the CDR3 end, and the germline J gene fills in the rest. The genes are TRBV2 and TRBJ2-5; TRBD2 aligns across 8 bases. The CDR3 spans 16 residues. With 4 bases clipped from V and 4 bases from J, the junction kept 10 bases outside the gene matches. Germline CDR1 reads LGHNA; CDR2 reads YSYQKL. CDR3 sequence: CASSPAALGGKDTQYF. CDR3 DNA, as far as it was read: TGTGCCAGCAGCCCCGCTGCGCTGGGGGGAAAAGACACCCAGTAC.

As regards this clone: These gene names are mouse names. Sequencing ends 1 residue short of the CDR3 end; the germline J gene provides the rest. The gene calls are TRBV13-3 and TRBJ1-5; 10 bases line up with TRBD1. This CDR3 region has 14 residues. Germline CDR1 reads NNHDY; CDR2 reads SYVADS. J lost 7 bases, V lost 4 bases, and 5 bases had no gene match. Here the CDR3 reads CASSPTGGRQAPLF. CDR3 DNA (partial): TGTGCCAGCAGTCCGACAGGGGGCCGGCAGGCTCCGCTT.

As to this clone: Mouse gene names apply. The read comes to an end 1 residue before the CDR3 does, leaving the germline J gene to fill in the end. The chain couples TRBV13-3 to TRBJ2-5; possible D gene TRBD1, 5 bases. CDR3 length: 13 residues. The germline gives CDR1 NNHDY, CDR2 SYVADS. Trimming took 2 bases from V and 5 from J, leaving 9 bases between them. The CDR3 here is CASSDRDGDTQYF. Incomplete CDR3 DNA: TGTGCCAGCAGTGACAGGGATGGAGACACCCAGTAC.

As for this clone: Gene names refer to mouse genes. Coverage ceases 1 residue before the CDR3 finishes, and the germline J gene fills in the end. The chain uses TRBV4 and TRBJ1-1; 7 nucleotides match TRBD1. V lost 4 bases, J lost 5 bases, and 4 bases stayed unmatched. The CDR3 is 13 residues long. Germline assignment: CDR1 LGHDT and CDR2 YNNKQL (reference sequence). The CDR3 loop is CASSSGTETEVFF. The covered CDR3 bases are TGTGCCAGCAGCTCCGGGACAGAAACAGAAGTCTTC.

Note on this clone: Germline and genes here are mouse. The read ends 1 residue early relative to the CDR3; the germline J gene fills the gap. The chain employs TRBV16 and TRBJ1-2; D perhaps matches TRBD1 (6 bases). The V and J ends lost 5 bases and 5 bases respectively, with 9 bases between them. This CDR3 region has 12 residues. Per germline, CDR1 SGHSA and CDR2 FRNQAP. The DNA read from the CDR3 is TGTGCAAGCAGCCACAGGGTTTCCGACTACACC. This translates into CASSHRVSDYT. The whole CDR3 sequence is CASSHRVSDYTF.

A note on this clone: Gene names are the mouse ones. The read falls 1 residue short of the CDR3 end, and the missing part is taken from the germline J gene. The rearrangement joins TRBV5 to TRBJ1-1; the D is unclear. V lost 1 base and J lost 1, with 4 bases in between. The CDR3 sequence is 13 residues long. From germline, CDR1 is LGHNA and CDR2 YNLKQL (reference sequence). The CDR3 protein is CASSQVKNTEVFF. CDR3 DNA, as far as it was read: TGTGCCAGCAGCCAAGTCAAAAACACAGAAGTCTTC.

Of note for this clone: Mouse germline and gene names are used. The CDR3 region is CASSDGTGGLGAETLYF. The covered CDR3 bases are TGTGCCAGCAGTGATGGGACTGGGGGATTGGGTGCAGAAACGCTGTAT. The chain has TRBV13-3 and TRBJ2-3, with 10 bases fitting TRBD2. The read terminates 1 residue ahead of where the CDR3 ends, so the germline J gene completes it. The J segment lost 1 base and the V segment lost 0 bases, leaving 5 bases of the junction unmatched. The germline V gene encodes CDR1 NNHDY and CDR2 SYVADS. This CDR3 contains 17 residues.

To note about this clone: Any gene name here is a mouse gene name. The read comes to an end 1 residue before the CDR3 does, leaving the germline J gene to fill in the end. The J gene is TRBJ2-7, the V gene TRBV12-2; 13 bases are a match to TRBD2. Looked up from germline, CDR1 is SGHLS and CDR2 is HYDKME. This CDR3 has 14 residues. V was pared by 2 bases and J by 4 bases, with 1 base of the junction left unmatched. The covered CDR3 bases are TGTGCCAGCTCTCGGGGACTGGGGGGGTATGAACAGTAC. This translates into CASSRGLGGYEQY. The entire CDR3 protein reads CASSRGLGGYEQYF.

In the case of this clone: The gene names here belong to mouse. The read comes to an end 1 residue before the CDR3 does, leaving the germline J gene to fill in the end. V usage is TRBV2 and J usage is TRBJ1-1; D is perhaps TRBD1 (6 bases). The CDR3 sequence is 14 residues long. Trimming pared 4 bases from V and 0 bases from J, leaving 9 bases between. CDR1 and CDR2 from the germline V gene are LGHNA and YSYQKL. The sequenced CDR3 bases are TGTGCCAGCAGCCGGGACATTGCAAACACAGAAGTCTTC. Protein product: CASSRDIANTEVF. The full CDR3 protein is CASSRDIANTEVFF.

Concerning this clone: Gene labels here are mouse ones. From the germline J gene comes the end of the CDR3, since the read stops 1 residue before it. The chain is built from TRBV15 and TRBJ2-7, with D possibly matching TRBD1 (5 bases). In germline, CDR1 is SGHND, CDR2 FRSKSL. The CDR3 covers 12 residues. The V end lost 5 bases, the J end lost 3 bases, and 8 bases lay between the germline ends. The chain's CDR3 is CASSQDNYEQYF. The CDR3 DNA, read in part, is TGTGCCAGCAGTCAGGACAACTATGAACAGTAC.

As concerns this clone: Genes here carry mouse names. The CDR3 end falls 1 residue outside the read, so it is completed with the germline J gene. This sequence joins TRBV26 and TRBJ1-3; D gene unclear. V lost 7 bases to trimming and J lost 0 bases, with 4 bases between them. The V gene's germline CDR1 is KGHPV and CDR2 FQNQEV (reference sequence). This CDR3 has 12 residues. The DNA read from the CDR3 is TGTGCCAGCACCGTTTCTGGAAATACGCTCTAT. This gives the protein CASTVSGNTLY. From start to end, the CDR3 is CASTVSGNTLYF.

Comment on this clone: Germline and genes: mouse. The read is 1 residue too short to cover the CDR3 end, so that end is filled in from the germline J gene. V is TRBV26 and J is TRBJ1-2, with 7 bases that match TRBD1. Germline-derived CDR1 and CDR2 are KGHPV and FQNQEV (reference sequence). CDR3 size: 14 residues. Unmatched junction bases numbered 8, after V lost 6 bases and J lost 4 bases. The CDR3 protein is CASSQTGDVSDYTF. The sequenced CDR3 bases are TGTGCCAGCAGCCAAACAGGGGATGTCTCCGACTACACC.

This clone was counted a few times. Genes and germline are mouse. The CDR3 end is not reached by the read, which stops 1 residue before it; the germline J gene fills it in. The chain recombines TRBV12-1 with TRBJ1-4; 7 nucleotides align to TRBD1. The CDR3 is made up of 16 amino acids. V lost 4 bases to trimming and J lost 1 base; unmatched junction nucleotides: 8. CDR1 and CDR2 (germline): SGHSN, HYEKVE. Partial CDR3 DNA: TGTGCCAGCTCGCCCGGGACAGATTCTTCCAACGAAAGATTATTT. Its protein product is CASSPGTDSSNERLF. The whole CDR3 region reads CASSPGTDSSNERLFF.

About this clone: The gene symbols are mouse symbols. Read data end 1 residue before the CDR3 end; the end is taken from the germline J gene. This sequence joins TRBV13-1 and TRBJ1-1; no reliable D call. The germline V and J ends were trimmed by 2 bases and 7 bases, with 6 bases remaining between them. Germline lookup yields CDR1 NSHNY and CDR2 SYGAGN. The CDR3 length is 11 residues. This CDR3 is CASSEGGEVFF. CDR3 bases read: TGTGCCAGCAGTGAGGGAGGAGAAGTCTTC.

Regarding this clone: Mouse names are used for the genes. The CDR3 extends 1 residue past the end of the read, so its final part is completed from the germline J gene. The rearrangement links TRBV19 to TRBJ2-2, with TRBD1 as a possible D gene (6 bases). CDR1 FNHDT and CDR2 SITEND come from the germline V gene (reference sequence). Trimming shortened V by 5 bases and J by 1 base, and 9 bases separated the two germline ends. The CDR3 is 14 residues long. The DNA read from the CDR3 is TGTGCCAGCAGCCTGACAGGAAACACCGGGCAGCTCTAC. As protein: CASSLTGNTGQLY. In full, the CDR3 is CASSLTGNTGQLYF.

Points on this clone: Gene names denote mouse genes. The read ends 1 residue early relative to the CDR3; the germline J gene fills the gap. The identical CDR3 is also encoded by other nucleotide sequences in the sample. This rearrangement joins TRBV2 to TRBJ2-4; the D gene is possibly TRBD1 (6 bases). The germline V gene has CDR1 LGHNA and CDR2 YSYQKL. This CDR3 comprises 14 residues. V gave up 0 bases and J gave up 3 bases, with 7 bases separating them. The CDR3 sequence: CASSQDRGQNTLYF. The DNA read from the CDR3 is TGTGCCAGCAGCCAAGATAGGGGGCAAAACACCTTGTAC.

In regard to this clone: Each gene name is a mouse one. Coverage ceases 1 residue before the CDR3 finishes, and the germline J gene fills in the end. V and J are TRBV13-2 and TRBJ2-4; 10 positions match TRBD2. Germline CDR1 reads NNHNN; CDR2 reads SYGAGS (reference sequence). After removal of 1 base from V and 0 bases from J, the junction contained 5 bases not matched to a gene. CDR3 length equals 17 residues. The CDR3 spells CASGDRLGGPSQNTLYF. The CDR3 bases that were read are TGTGCCAGCGGTGATCGACTGGGGGGCCCTAGTCAAAACACCTTGTAC.

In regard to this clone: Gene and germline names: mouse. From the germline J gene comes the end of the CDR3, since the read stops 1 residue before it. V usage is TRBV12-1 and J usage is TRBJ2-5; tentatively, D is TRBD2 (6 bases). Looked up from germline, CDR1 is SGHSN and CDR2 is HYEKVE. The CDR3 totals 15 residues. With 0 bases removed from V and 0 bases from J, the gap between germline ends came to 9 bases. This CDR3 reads CASSLGGGNQDTQYF. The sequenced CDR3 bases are TGTGCCAGCTCTCTCGGTGGGGGTAACCAAGACACCCAGTAC.

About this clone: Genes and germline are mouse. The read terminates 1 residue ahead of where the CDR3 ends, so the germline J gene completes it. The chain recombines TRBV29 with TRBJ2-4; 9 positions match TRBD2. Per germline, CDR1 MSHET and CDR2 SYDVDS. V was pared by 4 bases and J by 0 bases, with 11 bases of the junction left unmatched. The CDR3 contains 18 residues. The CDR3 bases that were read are TGTGCTAGCAGTTCCCCCTCCCGGGACTGGGCTAGTCAAAACACCTTGTAC. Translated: CASSSPSRDWASQNTLY. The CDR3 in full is CASSSPSRDWASQNTLYF.

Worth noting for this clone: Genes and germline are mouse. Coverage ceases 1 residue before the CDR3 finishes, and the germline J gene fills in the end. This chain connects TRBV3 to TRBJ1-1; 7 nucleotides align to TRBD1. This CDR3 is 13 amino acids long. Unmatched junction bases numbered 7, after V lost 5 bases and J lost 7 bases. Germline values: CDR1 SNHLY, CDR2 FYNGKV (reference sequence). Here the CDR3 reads CASSPGRDREVFF. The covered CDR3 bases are TGTGCCAGCAGCCCCGGCCGGGACAGAGAAGTCTTC.

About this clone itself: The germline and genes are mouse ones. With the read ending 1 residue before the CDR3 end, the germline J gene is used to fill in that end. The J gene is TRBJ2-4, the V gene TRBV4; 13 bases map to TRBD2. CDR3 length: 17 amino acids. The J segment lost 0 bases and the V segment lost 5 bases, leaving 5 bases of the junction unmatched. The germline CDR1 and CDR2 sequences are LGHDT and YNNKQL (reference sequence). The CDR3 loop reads CASSNRDWGGSQNTLYF. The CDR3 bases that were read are TGTGCCAGCAGCAACCGGGACTGGGGGGGGAGTCAAAACACCTTGTAC.

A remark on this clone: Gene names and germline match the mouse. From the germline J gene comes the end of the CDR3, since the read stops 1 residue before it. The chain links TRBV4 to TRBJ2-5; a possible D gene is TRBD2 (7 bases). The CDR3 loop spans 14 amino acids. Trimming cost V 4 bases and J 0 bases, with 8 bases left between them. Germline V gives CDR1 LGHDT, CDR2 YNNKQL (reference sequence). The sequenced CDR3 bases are TGTGCCAGCAGCTGGGGGGCCAACCAAGACACCCAGTAC. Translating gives CASSWGANQDTQY. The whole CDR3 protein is CASSWGANQDTQYF.

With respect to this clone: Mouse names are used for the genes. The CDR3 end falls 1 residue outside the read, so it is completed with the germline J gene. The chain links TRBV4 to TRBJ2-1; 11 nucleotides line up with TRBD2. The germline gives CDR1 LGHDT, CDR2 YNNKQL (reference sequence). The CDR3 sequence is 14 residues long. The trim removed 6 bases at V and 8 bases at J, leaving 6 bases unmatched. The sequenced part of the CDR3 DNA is TGTGCCAGCAGGTCACTGGGGGGGCTATCTGAGCAGTTC. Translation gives CASRSLGGLSEQF. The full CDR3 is CASRSLGGLSEQFF.

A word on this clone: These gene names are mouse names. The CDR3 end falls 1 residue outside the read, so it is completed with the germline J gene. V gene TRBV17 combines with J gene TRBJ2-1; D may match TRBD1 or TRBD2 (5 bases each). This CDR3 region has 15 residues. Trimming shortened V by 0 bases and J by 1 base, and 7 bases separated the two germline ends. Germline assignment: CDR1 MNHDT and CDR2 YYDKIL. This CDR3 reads CASSRERDNYAEQFF. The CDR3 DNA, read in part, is TGTGCTAGCAGTAGAGAACGGGACAACTATGCTGAGCAGTTC.

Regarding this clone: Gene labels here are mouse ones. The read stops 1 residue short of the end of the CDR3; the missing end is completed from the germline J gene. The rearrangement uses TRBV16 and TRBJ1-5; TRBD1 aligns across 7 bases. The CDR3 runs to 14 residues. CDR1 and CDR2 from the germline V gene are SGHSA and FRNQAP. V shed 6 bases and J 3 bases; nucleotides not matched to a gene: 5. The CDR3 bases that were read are TGTGCAAGCAGTCGACAGGGAGGCAACCAGGCTCCGCTT. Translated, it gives CASSRQGGNQAPL. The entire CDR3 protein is CASSRQGGNQAPLF.

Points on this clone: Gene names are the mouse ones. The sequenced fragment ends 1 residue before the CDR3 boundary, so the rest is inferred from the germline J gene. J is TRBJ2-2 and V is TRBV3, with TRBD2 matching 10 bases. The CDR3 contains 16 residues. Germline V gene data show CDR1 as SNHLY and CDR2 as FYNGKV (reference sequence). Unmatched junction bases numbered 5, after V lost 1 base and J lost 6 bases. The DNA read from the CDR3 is TGTGCCAGCAGCTTAGATGGCTGGGGGGGCGCCGGGCAGCTCTAC. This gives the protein CASSLDGWGGAGQLY. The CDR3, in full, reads CASSLDGWGGAGQLYF.

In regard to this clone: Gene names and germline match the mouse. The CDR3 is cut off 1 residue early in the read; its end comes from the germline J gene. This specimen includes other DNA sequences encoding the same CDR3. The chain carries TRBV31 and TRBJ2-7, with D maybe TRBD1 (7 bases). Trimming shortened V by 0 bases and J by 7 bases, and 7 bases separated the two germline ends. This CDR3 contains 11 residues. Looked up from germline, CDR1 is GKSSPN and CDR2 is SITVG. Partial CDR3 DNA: TGTGCCTGGAGTCTAGGGGGCGAACAGTAC. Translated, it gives CAWSLGGEQY. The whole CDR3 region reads CAWSLGGEQYF.

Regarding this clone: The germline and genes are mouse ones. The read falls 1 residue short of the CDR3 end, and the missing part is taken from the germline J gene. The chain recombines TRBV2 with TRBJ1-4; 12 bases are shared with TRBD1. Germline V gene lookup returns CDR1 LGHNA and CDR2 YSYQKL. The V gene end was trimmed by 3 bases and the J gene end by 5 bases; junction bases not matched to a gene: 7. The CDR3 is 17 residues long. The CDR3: CASSHPGTGGRNERLFF. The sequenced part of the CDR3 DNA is TGTGCCAGCAGCCATCCCGGGACAGGGGGCAGGAACGAAAGATTATTT.

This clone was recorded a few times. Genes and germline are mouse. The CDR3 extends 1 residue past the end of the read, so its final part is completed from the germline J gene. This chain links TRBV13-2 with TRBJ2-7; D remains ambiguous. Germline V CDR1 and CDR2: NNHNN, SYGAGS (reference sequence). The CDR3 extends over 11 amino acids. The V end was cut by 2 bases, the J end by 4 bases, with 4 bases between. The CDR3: CASGEEYEQYF. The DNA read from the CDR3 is TGTGCCAGCGGTGAAGAATATGAACAGTAC.

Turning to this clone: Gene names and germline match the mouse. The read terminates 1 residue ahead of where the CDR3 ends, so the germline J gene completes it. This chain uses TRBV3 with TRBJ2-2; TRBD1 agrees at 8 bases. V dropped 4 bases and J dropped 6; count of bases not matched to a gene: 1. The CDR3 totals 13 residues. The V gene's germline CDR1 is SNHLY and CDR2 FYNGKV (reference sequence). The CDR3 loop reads CASSSRGPGQLYF. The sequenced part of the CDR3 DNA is TGTGCCAGCAGCTCCAGGGGGCCCGGGCAGCTCTAC.